The rows below give T cell receptor beta chains drawn from one sample of a study of regulatory T cells in long-lasting Graves disease. TCRdb re-called the multiplex PCR reads with MiXCR, one entry per CDR3 protein. The sample lists 650,000 to 850,000 distinct CDR3 sequences, about 30% occurring once. Sample: peripheral blood mononuclear cells (PBMCs), taken when the disease was refractory, from a patient treated with antithyroid drugs. Receptor source: a female donor with Graves disease. Both conserved end residues are part of each CDR3. Each record gives: clone size, J gene, D gene, V gene, CDR3 protein, CDR3 DNA. D genes are given only for firm matches. Some rows mark clone size as missing; the rest say once, few, many or name a class of expanded clone.

size: many; J: TRBJ1-1; D: -; V: TRBV12-3/TRBV12-4; CDR3: CASSFTVQNTEAFF; DNA: TGTGCCAGCAGTTTTACAGTGCAAAACACTGAAGCTTTCTTT
size: -; J: TRBJ1-2; D: -; V: TRBV6-5; CDR3: CASSYSSSVINYGYTF; DNA: TGTGCCAGCAGTTACTCGAGTTCGGTAATTAACTATGGCTACACCTTC
size: few; J: TRBJ2-2; D: TRBD2; V: TRBV7-6; CDR3: CASSYYSGSSTGELFF; DNA: TGTGCCAGCAGCTATTATAGCGGGAGTAGTACCGGGGAGCTGTTTTTT
size: -; J: TRBJ2-7; D: -; V: TRBV5-1; CDR3: CASRRLQEYEQYF; DNA: TGCGCCAGCAGACGGCTGCAGGAATACGAGCAGTACTTC
size: few; J: TRBJ2-5; D: TRBD1; V: TRBV19; CDR3: CASSWDREETQYF; DNA: TGTGCCAGTAGTTGGGACAGGGAAGAGACCCAGTACTTC
size: many; J: TRBJ2-6; D: -; V: TRBV29-1; CDR3: CSVERGSGANVLTF; DNA: TGCAGCGTTGAGAGGGGCTCTGGGGCCAACGTCCTGACTTTC
size: -; J: TRBJ1-1; D: -; V: TRBV5-6; CDR3: CASSYLDSRPEAFF; DNA: TGTGCCAGCAGCTACCTGGACAGTCGCCCTGAAGCTTTCTTT
size: -; J: TRBJ2-7; D: -; V: TRBV20-1; CDR3: CSALYTGALAYEQYF; DNA: TGCAGTGCTCTTTATACCGGGGCTTTAGCCTACGAGCAGTACTTC
size: -; J: TRBJ1-6; D: -; V: TRBV20-1; CDR3: CSARAGNYNSPLHF; DNA: TGCAGTGCTAGAGCAGGGAACTATAATTCACCCCTCCACTTT
size: -; J: TRBJ1-6; D: -; V: TRBV5-5; CDR3: CASSYQSGSPLHF; DNA: TGTGCCAGCAGTTACCAAAGCGGTTCACCCCTCCACTTT
size: many; J: TRBJ1-5; D: TRBD1; V: TRBV2; CDR3: CASSERTGFEQPQHF; DNA: TGTGCCAGCAGTGAGCGGACAGGGTTCGAGCAGCCCCAGCATTTT
size: -; J: TRBJ1-2; D: -; V: TRBV29-1; CDR3: CSVQEEGDILHGYTF; DNA: TGCAGCGTTCAGGAGGAGGGGGACATTCTCCATGGCTACACCTTC
size: -; J: TRBJ2-7; D: -; V: TRBV30; CDR3: CAWSGTEYEQYF; DNA: TGTGCCTGGAGTGGGACCGAGTACGAGCAGTACTTC
size: -; J: TRBJ2-7; D: -; V: TRBV20-1; CDR3: CSARDRASVKYYEQYF; DNA: TGCAGTGCTAGAGATCGAGCTAGCGTAAAGTACTACGAGCAGTACTTC
size: -; J: TRBJ1-6; D: TRBD1; V: TRBV5-1; CDR3: CASSLWKTGSPLHF; DNA: TGCGCCAGCAGCTTGTGGAAGACAGGGTCACCCCTCCACTTT
size: -; J: TRBJ2-7; D: -; V: TRBV5-1; CDR3: CASSLAGMGGYEQYF; DNA: TGCGCCAGCAGCTTGGCCGGGATGGGAGGATACGAGCAGTACTTC
size: many; J: TRBJ1-5; D: TRBD1; V: TRBV28; CDR3: CASSFRTGDYQPQHF; DNA: TGTGCCAGCAGTTTCCGGACAGGGGACTATCAGCCCCAGCATTTT
size: many; J: TRBJ2-7; D: -; V: TRBV12-3/TRBV12-4; CDR3: CASGGGDAYEQYF; DNA: TGTGCCAGCGGTGGGGGCGACGCCTACGAGCAGTACTTC
size: few; J: TRBJ2-2; D: -; V: TRBV6-2/TRBV6-3; CDR3: CASSYEGETGELFF; DNA: TGTGCCAGCAGTTACGAAGGGGAGACCGGGGAGCTGTTTTTT
size: -; J: TRBJ1-2; D: -; V: TRBV28; CDR3: CATGVGNYGYTF; DNA: TGTGCCACCGGTGTAGGAAACTATGGCTACACCTTC
size: many; J: TRBJ2-5; D: -; V: TRBV12-3/TRBV12-4; CDR3: CASSFLGFNQETQYF; DNA: TGTGCCAGCAGTTTTTTGGGCTTCAACCAAGAGACCCAGTACTTC
size: few; J: TRBJ2-5; D: TRBD1; V: TRBV20-1; CDR3: CSASWDRGLETQYF; DNA: TGCAGTGCTAGCTGGGACAGGGGATTGGAGACCCAGTACTTC
size: many; J: TRBJ2-5; D: TRBD1; V: TRBV6-1; CDR3: CASSRLRPGQGQETQYF; DNA: TGTGCCAGCAGTCGACTACGCCCTGGACAGGGCCAAGAGACCCAGTACTTC
size: -; J: TRBJ1-4; D: -; V: TRBV6-2/TRBV6-3; CDR3: CATLGSLDEKLFF; DNA: TGTGCCACCCTGGGGAGCTTGGATGAAAAACTGTTTTTT
size: -; J: TRBJ1-4; D: -; V: TRBV12-3/TRBV12-4; CDR3: CASSPRRVSNERLFF; DNA: TGTGCCAGCAGTCCTAGGAGGGTGTCTAATGAAAGACTGTTTTTT
size: few; J: TRBJ1-2; D: TRBD1; V: TRBV5-1; CDR3: CASSFRGTGGAYGYTF; DNA: TGCGCCAGCAGCTTCCGCGGGACAGGGGGCGCATATGGCTACACCTTC
size: -; J: TRBJ2-5; D: -; V: TRBV7-2; CDR3: CASSSFVVGETQYF; DNA: TGTGCCAGCAGCTCATTCGTAGTCGGAGAGACCCAGTACTTC
size: -; J: TRBJ1-2; D: -; V: TRBV30; CDR3: CAWSVRSYGYTF; DNA: TGTGCCTGGAGTGTACGCAGCTATGGCTACACCTTC
size: many; J: TRBJ2-6; D: -; V: TRBV11-2; CDR3: CASSTGSSGANVLTF; DNA: TGTGCCAGCAGTACAGGGAGCTCTGGGGCCAACGTCCTGACTTTC
size: many; J: TRBJ2-5; D: -; V: TRBV12-3/TRBV12-4; CDR3: CASSLSVGTQYF; DNA: TGTGCCAGCAGTTTATCCGTTGGGACCCAGTACTTC
size: -; J: TRBJ1-1; D: -; V: TRBV20-1; CDR3: CSAPGEVNTEAFF; DNA: TGCAGTGCACCCGGGGAGGTGAACACTGAAGCTTTCTTT
size: -; J: TRBJ2-7; D: TRBD1; V: TRBV30; CDR3: CAWTNRDRSSYEQYF; DNA: TGTGCCTGGACCAACAGGGACAGAAGCTCCTACGAGCAGTACTTC
size: few; J: TRBJ2-7; D: -; V: TRBV29-1; CDR3: CSVDAGLGSQQYF; DNA: TGCAGCGTTGACGCGGGCCTCGGGTCTCAGCAGTACTTC
size: many; J: TRBJ1-4; D: -; V: TRBV28; CDR3: CASSLPDIGEKLFF; DNA: TGTGCCAGCAGTTTACCGGACATCGGGGAAAAACTGTTTTTT